One sample yielded the 30 T cell receptor beta chains listed below, sequenced in a study of blood T cell repertoires in COVID-19. TCRdb keeps only in-frame clones here, not all; method: immunoSEQ multiplex PCR. The table shows under 300,000 clones, with about 87% occurring only once. Input material: PBMCs or T cells enriched from blood (not recorded which). These receptors came from a woman aged 50 to 65 who had recovered from COVID-19.

The chain recombines TRBV4-2 with TRBJ2-3, with 8 bases matching TRBD2. CDR3 length equals 17 residues. Trimming cost V 8 bases and J 0 bases; bases outside gene matches: 13. In germline, CDR1 is LGHNA, CDR2 YNFKEQ. In DNA form, the CDR3 reads TGTGCCAGCGACGCCCGGCGGGAGGACTCTAGCACAGATACGCAGTATTTT. This gives the protein CASDARREDSSTDTQYF.

A single count supports this clone. The genes are TRBV30 and TRBJ2-7; the D gene is possibly TRBD2 (6 bases). The CDR3 is 16 amino acids. V was trimmed by 1 base and J by 0 bases, leaving 16 bases between them. Germline V gene sequence: CDR1 GTSNPN, CDR2 SVGIG (reference sequence). The CDR3 is CAWSGGRPIYSYEQYF. CDR3 sequence (DNA): TGTGCCTGGAGTGGAGGGAGGCCCATTTACTCCTACGAGCAGTACTTC.

The chain is built from TRBV11-3 and TRBJ1-1, with no clear D. CDR3 length: 15 amino acids. V lost 5 bases, J lost 4 bases, and 17 bases lay in between. The germline V gene has CDR1 SGHNT and CDR2 YENEEA. CDR3 region: CASSPGGGRGTEAFF. In DNA form, the CDR3 reads TGTGCCAGCAGCCCGGGAGGTGGGCGCGGCACTGAAGCTTTCTTT. The full variable domain, rest sourced from reference TRBV11-3 and TRBJ1-1, is EAGVVQSPRYKIIEKKQPVAFWCNPISGHNTLYWYLQNLGQGPELLIRYENEEAVDDSQLPKDRFSAERLKGVDSTLKIQPAELGDSAVYLCASSPGGGRGTEAFFGQGTRLTVV.

The V call is TRBV21-1, the J call TRBJ2-4; the DNA was not used to check the table's D call, TRBD1. TRBV21-1 is a listed pseudogene. This CDR3 has 14 amino acids. CDR3 residues: CASSNIRQGNIQYF. The CDR3 coding sequence is TGTGCCAGCAGCAACATCAGACAGGGAAACATTCAGTACTTC.

This chain connects TRBV18 to TRBJ1-1; 9 nucleotides line up with TRBD1. After removal of 8 bases from V and 0 bases from J, the junction contained 7 bases not matched to a gene. Germline V gene lookup returns CDR1 KGHSH and CDR2 LQKENI. CDR3 length: 15 amino acids. As DNA, the CDR3 is TGTGCCAGCCTCTTGGGGACAGGGATGAACACTGAAGCTTTCTTT. Protein sequence: CASLLGTGMNTEAFF.

The chain uses TRBV28 and TRBJ2-3, with 8 bases lining up with TRBD2. J was trimmed by 2 bases and V by 4 bases; bases with no gene match: 8. This CDR3 comprises 16 residues. Germline V lookup: CDR1 MDHEN, CDR2 SYDVKM. CDR3 protein: CASSSPLAVPTDTQYF. The CDR3 DNA reads TGTGCCAGCAGTTCCCCACTAGCGGTGCCCACAGATACGCAGTATTTT.

This sequence joins TRBV27 and TRBJ2-6; D unclear. CDR3 length: 15 amino acids. Trimming removed 4 bases at V and 0 bases at J, with 7 bases between. CDR1 is MNHEY and CDR2 is SMNVEV in the germline V gene (reference sequence). DNA of the CDR3: TGTGCCAGCAGTTCTCAGGACTCTGGGGCCAACGTCCTGACTTTC. Translating it yields CASSSQDSGANVLTF.

V usage is TRBV28 and J usage is TRBJ1-5; TRBD1 matches at 7 bases. The ends lost 8 bases at V and 4 bases at J; junction bases unmatched: 14. This CDR3 contains 16 residues. Per germline, CDR1 MDHEN and CDR2 SYDVKM. CDR3 sequence: CASGETGLKSNQPQHF. The CDR3 coding sequence is TGTGCCAGCGGTGAGACAGGGCTTAAATCAAATCAGCCCCAGCATTTT. Together with reference TRBV28 and TRBJ1-5, the CDR3 gives the full variable domain: DVKVTQSSRYLVKRTGEKVFLECVQDMDHENMFWYRQDPGLGLRLIYFSYDVKMKEKGDIPEGYSVSREKKERFSLILESASTNQTSMYLCASGETGLKSNQPQHFGDGTRLSIL.

In this sample, this clone turned up once. The chain links TRBV5-4 to TRBJ2-1, with 12 bases matching TRBD1. The length of the CDR3 is 15 residues. Germline loops: CDR1 SGHNT, CDR2 YYREEE (reference sequence). V lost 4 bases, J lost 8 bases, and 7 bases stayed unmatched. The CDR3 bases are TGTGCCAGCAGCCCCGGGACAGGGGGCTTCTATGAGCAGTTCTTC. This codes for CASSPGTGGFYEQFF.

This clone was observed a handful of times. The rearrangement links TRBV5-1 to TRBJ2-3, with D maybe TRBD2 (5 bases). This CDR3 spans 13 amino acids. Trimming left V 2 bases short and J 2 bases short, with 6 bases between. Germline V CDR1 and CDR2: SGHRS, YFSETQ. The CDR3 nucleotides are TGCGCCAGCAGCTTCCGGGACACAGATACGCAGTATTTT. It is translated as CASSFRDTDTQYF. The whole variable domain, remainder taken from reference TRBV5-1 and TRBJ2-3, is KAGVTQTPRYLIKTRGQQVTLSCSPISGHRSVSWYQQTPGQGLQFLFEYFSETQRNKGNFPGRFSGRQFSNSRSEMNVSTLELGDSALYLCASSFRDTDTQYFGPGTRLTVL.

This clone has just one count. The chain couples TRBV5-1 to TRBJ2-1; 7 bases are shared with TRBD2. Germline V gene sequence: CDR1 SGHRS, CDR2 YFSETQ. V dropped 4 bases and J dropped 6; count of bases not matched to a gene: 10. This CDR3 is built from 15 residues. CDR3 nucleotides: TGCGCCAGCAGCCCTGATTCGGGAGGTATCAATGAGCAGTTCTTC. Its protein product is CASSPDSGGINEQFF. Full variable domain (outside the CDR3, taken from reference TRBV5-1 and TRBJ2-1): KAGVTQTPRYLIKTRGQQVTLSCSPISGHRSVSWYQQTPGQGLQFLFEYFSETQRNKGNFPGRFSGRQFSNSRSEMNVSTLELGDSALYLCASSPDSGGINEQFFGPGTRLTVL.

The chain carries TRBV4-3 and TRBJ2-7; TRBD1 aligns across 7 bases. This CDR3 spans 14 amino acids. Trimming cost V 4 bases and J 2 bases; bases outside gene matches: 5. Germline V gene lookup returns CDR1 LGHNA and CDR2 YSLEER. The CDR3, as DNA: TGCGCCAGCAGCCCACAGGGGCTACCCTACGAGCAGTACTTC. It encodes CASSPQGLPYEQYF.

The gene calls are TRBV5-8 and TRBJ2-2; 8 bases match TRBD2. The CDR3 has 14 amino acids. V gave up 2 bases and J gave up 6 bases; unmatched junction bases: 3. CDR1 is SGHTS and CDR2 is YDEGEE in the germline V gene. CDR3 amino acids: CASSLGLASGELFF. As DNA, the CDR3 is TGTGCCAGCAGCTTAGGACTAGCCTCCGGGGAGCTGTTTTTT.

V and J are TRBV6-2 or TRBV6-3 and TRBJ2-1; 12 bases are a match to TRBD2. The germline V gene encodes CDR1 MNHEY and CDR2 SVGEGT. The V segment lost 4 bases and the J segment 1 base; nucleotides outside the gene matches: 2. The CDR3 has 16 residues. CDR3 sequence (DNA): TGTGCCAGCAGTTGGACTAGCGGGGTATCCTACAATGAGCAGTTCTTC. It translates to CASSWTSGVSYNEQFF.

This chain uses TRBV19 with TRBJ1-1; no clear D. Trimming took off 3 bases at V and 2 bases at J, with 16 bases between the two ends. The CDR3 length is 16 residues. CDR1 LNHDA and CDR2 SQIVND come from the germline V gene (reference sequence). The CDR3 DNA follows: TGTGCCAGTAGTATTGACCCCCAGGCTTTAAACACTGAAGCTTTCTTT. Residues: CASSIDPQALNTEAFF.

On this clone itself: At the DNA level, this CDR3 is encoded by other sequences in the same sample as well. This chain uses TRBV18 with TRBJ2-7; 9 bases map to TRBD2. Germline V gene data show CDR1 as KGHSH and CDR2 as LQKENI. The CDR3 sequence is 13 residues long. Losses at the gene ends were 2 bases for V and 4 bases for J; bases not matched to a gene: 0. CDR3 DNA: TGTGCCAGCTCACCAGGACTAGCGTACGAGCAGTACTTC. It yields the protein CASSPGLAYEQYF. Together with reference TRBV18 and TRBJ2-7, the CDR3 gives the full variable domain: NAGVMQNPRHLVRRRGQEARLRCSPMKGHSHVYWYRQLPEEGLKFMVYLQKENIIDESGMPKERFSAEFPKEGPSILRIQQVVRGDSAAYFCASSPGLAYEQYFGPGTRLTVT.

The gene calls are TRBV11-3 and TRBJ1-1; D not resolved. Germline assignment: CDR1 SGHNT and CDR2 YENEEA. There are 13 residues in the CDR3. V shed 4 bases and J shed 1 base, with 7 bases lying between them. The CDR3 sequence: CASSSLGNTEAFF. The CDR3 nucleotides read TGTGCCAGCAGCTCCCTCGGGAACACTGAAGCTTTCTTT.

In this sample, this clone turned up a few times. The genes are TRBV7-3 and TRBJ2-1, with 7 bases that match TRBD2. The CDR3 has 15 residues. From germline, CDR1 is SGHTA and CDR2 FQGTGA. V was clipped by 5 bases and J by 3 bases; unmatched bases: 7. The CDR3, as DNA: TGTGCCAGCAGCCCCCCCGGCGGGAGCTACAATGAGCAGTTCTTC. Amino acids: CASSPPGGSYNEQFF.

The chain is built from TRBV29-1 and TRBJ2-7, with D perhaps matching TRBD2 (5 bases). The V end lost 6 bases, the J end lost 0 bases, and 15 bases lay between the germline ends. Germline loops: CDR1 SQVTM, CDR2 ANQGSEA. This CDR3 has 14 residues. The CDR3 reads CSVAMGSPSYEQYF. CDR3 in DNA: TGCAGCGTAGCCATGGGGAGCCCCTCCTACGAGCAGTACTTC.

V and J are TRBV7-9 and TRBJ2-7, with 12 nucleotides matching TRBD1. J was trimmed by 4 bases and V by 4 bases; bases with no gene match: 14. In germline, CDR1 is SEHNR, CDR2 FQNEAQ (reference sequence). The CDR3 runs to 18 residues. The CDR3 sequence: CASSSPASGTGGSYEQYF. CDR3 DNA sequence: TGTGCCAGCAGCTCACCCGCCTCCGGGACAGGGGGCTCGTACGAGCAGTACTTC.

The rearrangement joins TRBV18 to TRBJ1-1; D is unclear. Germline assignment: CDR1 KGHSH and CDR2 LQKENI. This CDR3 contains 13 residues. Trimming shortened V by 4 bases and J by 1 base, and 7 bases separated the two germline ends. The CDR3 nucleotides are TGTGCCAGCTCACAAAACAGGAACACTGAAGCTTTCTTT. Amino acid sequence: CASSQNRNTEAFF.

This chain joins TRBV18 and TRBJ1-1; 9 bases agree with TRBD1. CDR1 and CDR2 (germline): KGHSH, LQKENI. Trimming at V came to 1 base and at J to 10 bases, leaving 7 bases not matched to a gene. The CDR3 totals 14 residues. CDR3 sequence: CASSPRRTGDVAFF. DNA for the CDR3: TGTGCCAGCTCACCACGCCGGACAGGGGATGTAGCTTTCTTT.

The CDR3 region is CASSPRDYQNEQFF. DNA for the CDR3: TGCGCCAGCAGCCCCCGGGACTATCAAAATGAGCAGTTCTTC. This chain connects TRBV5-1 to TRBJ2-1; 7 bases agree with TRBD2. Germline CDR1 and CDR2: SGHRS and YFSETQ. The trim removed 4 bases at V and 7 bases at J, leaving 8 bases unmatched. The length of the CDR3 is 14 residues.

This clone was found once. This chain links TRBV2 with TRBJ2-3; 7 bases are a match to TRBD2. Germline trimming cut 6 bases from V and 4 bases from J; bases unmatched to any gene: 4. CDR1 is SNHLY, CDR2 FYNNEI, per germline. The CDR3 extends over 13 amino acids. The CDR3 DNA reads TGTGCCAGCAGGCGGGAGATATCAGATACGCAGTATTTT. Encoded protein: CASRREISDTQYF.

The chain links TRBV5-4 to TRBJ1-1; D is unclear. The germline V and J ends were trimmed by 4 bases and 4 bases, with 14 bases remaining between them. This CDR3 spans 14 amino acids. The V gene's germline CDR1 is SGHNT and CDR2 YYREEE (reference sequence). The CDR3: CASSPDISLTEAFF. In DNA form, the CDR3 reads TGTGCCAGCAGCCCAGACATTTCCCTCACTGAAGCTTTCTTT.

A single count supports this clone. This chain links TRBV27 with TRBJ2-2; D possibly corresponds to TRBD2 (5 bases). This CDR3 is built from 14 residues. The V end was cut by 8 bases, the J end by 0 bases, with 10 bases between. Germline V CDR1 and CDR2: MNHEY, SMNVEV (reference sequence). The CDR3 bases are TGTGCCAGCGCCTGGGGAGCGAACACCGGGGAGCTGTTTTTT. It yields the protein CASAWGANTGELFF.

CDR3 DNA sequence: TGTGCCAGCTCAATCCCGGCGACAGGGATCCGCACCGGGGAGCTGTTTTTT. Its translation is CASSIPATGIRTGELFF. The V call is TRBV18, the J call TRBJ2-2; the match to TRBD1 covers 7 bases. The V and J ends lost 5 bases and 4 bases, in that order; junction bases with no gene match: 13. The V gene's germline CDR1 is KGHSH and CDR2 LQKENI. The CDR3 extends over 17 amino acids.

V and J are TRBV3-1 (or the pseudogene TRBV3-2) and TRBJ2-1; 12 bases are shared with TRBD2. Per germline, CDR1 LGHDT and CDR2 YNNKEL (reference sequence). The V gene end was trimmed by 1 base and the J gene end by 6 bases; junction bases not matched to a gene: 16. This CDR3 is 20 amino acids long. CDR3: CASSQGVAVRLAGVSNEQFF. The CDR3 DNA follows: TGTGCCAGCAGCCAAGGGGTGGCCGTTAGACTAGCGGGAGTCAGCAATGAGCAGTTCTTC.

This chain joins TRBV29-1 and TRBJ2-1; 7 nucleotides match TRBD1. Per the germline V gene, CDR1 is SQVTM and CDR2 is ANQGSEA. V was pared by 5 bases and J by 3 bases, with 7 bases of the junction left unmatched. This CDR3 is built from 14 residues. The CDR3 protein is CSVLADRLYNEQFF. DNA for the CDR3: TGCAGCGTTCTTGCGGACAGGCTCTACAATGAGCAGTTCTTC.

The chain couples TRBV2 to TRBJ1-5; D is uncertain. Trimming pared 2 bases from V and 1 base from J, leaving 6 bases between. The CDR3 spans 14 residues. CDR1 and CDR2 (germline): SNHLY, FYNNEI. The CDR3 spells CASSEFISNQPQHF. The CDR3 nucleotides are TGTGCCAGCAGTGAATTTATCAGCAATCAGCCCCAGCATTTT.